This T cell receptor (beta chain) was captured by sequencing in a study of blood T cell repertoires in COVID-19. Study-wide context: Material from acute and convalescent COVID-19 was sourced from the United States, Italy and Spain. From T cells, B-cell-depleted T cells, or PBMCs came the material, which was cDNA or gDNA.

Germline CDR1 and CDR2: SNHLY and FYNNEI. The CDR3 extends over 14 amino acids. The V end was cut by 6 bases, the J end by 1 base, with 12 bases between. As originally analysed: The assay estimated nucleated cells by amplifying reference gene primers. The repertoire was sequenced with immunoSEQ multiplex PCR; TCRdb's copy has only in-frame clones and lacks some. The V and J calls and clone size are taken from that table; D and trimming were inferred from the DNA. Found here are about 130,000 clones, roughly 80% of them singletons; the top ten hold about 17%. The origin of this receptor is a woman aged 45 to 65 with acute or convalescent COVID-19. The sequenced sample was peripheral blood. The rearrangement links TRBV2 to TRBJ1-2, with D perhaps TRBD1 (6 bases). The CDR3 reads CASSYRAFNYGYTF. The CDR3 DNA reads TGTGCCAGCAGCTACAGGGCTTTTAACTATGGCTACACCTTC.